Measured by frequency, the clone carrying this T cell receptor (beta chain) is medium-sized (0.01 to 0.1%). As yet, its antigen is unknown. Germline V CDR1 and CDR2: SGDLS, YYNGEE. The CDR3 is made up of 16 amino acids. Only the protein sequence is given. Matched peripheral blood accompanied the synovial fluid taken from each patient with active arthritis. The roughly eleven donors had active juvenile idiopathic arthritis, with 3 polyarticular and 8 oligoarticular cases. The entry originates in a study of synovial regulatory T cells in juvenile arthritis. About the study: Treatments: a few naive, several methotrexate, one methotrexate plus infliximab, one unknown.

Regarding the study as a whole: iaTreg TCR repertoires were largely private across patients and partially overlapped synovial Teff and blood CPL. Synovial Treg CDR3 sequences overlapped more with iaTregs than other circulating Tregs.

Clones were sequenced by immunoSEQ multiplex PCR, and TCRdb holds only the in-frame ones, with some missing. The table for this sample gives about 2,500 clones. The clonotype originates from a donor aged 2-35 years with juvenile idiopathic arthritis. This chain joins TRBV9 and TRBJ2-1; TCRdb lists TRBD2, though no DNA is available to test this call. The material sequenced was Treg cells from the synovium. This CDR3 reads CASSSRLVTSYNEQFF. The full variable domain, completed using reference TRBV9 and TRBJ2-1, is DSGVTQTPKHLITATGQRVTLRCSPRSGDLSVYWYQQSLDQGLQFLIQYYNGEERAKGNILERFSAQQFPDLHSELNLSSLELGDSALYFCASSSRLVTSYNEQFFGPGTRLTVL.